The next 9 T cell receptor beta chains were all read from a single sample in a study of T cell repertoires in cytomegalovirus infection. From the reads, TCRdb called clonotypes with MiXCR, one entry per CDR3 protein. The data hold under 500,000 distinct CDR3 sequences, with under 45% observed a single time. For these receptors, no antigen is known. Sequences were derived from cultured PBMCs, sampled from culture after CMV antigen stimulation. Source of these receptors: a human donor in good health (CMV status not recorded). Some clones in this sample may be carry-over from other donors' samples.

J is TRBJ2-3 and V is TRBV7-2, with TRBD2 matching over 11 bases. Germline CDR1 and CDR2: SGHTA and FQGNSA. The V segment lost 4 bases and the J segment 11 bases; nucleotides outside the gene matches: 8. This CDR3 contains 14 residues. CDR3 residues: CASSSLTSGSEQYF. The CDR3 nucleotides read TGTGCCAGCAGCTCCCTAACTAGCGGGAGTGAGCAGTATTTT.

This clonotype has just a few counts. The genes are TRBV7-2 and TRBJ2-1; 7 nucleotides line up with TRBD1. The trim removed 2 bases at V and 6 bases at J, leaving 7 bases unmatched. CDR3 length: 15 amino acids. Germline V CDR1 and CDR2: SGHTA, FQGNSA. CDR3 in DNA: TGTGCCAGCAGCTTAAGACAGGGTGGGCGCAATGAGCAGTTCTTC. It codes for CASSLRQGGRNEQFF.

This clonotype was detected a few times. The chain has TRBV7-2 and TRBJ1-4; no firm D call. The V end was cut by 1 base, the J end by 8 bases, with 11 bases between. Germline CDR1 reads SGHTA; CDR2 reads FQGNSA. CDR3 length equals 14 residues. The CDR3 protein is CASSLGYAEEKLFF. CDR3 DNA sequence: TGTGCCAGCAGCTTAGGGTATGCCGAGGAAAAACTGTTTTTT.

The CDR3 bases are TGTGCCAGCAGCTCAAAAAGACTGTTACACCATCAGCCCCAGCATTTT. It is translated as CASSSKRLLHHQPQHF. The chain is built from TRBV7-8 and TRBJ1-5; D unclear. Germline V gene data show CDR1 as SGHVS and CDR2 as FQNEAQ. The V end was cut by 4 bases, the J end by 5 bases, with 18 bases between. The length of the CDR3 is 16 residues.

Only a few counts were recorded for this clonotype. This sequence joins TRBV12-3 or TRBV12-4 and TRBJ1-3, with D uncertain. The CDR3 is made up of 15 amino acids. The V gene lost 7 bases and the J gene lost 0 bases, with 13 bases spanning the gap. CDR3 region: CASILDLSSGNTIYF. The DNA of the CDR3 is TGTGCCAGCATCCTCGATCTTAGCTCTGGAAACACCATATATTTT.

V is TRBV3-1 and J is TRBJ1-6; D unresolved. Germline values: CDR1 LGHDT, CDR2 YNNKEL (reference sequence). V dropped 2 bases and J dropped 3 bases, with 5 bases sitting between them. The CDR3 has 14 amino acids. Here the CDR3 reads CASSQPDYNSPLHF. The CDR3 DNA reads TGTGCCAGCAGCCAACCGGACTATAATTCACCCCTCCACTTT.

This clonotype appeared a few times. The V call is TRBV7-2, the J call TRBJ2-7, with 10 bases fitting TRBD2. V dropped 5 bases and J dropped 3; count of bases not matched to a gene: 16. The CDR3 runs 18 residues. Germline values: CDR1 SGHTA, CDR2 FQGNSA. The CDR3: CASSQDDRTSGANYEQYF. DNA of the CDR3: TGTGCCAGCAGCCAGGATGACCGCACTAGCGGGGCTAACTACGAGCAGTACTTC.

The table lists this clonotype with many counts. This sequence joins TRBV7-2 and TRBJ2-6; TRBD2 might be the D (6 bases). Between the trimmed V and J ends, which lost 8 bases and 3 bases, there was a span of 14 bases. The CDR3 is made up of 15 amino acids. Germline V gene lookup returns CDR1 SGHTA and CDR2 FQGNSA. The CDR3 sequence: CASGTPGDGANVLTF. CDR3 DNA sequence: TGTGCCAGCGGTACCCCGGGGGATGGGGCCAACGTCCTGACTTTC.

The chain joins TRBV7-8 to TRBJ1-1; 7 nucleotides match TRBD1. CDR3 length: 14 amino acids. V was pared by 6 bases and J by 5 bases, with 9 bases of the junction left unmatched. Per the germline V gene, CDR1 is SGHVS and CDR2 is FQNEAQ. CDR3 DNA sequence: TGTGCCAGCAGGGGAGCGAGGGGGCCAACTGAAGCTTTCTTT. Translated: CASRGARGPTEAFF.